The next 26 T cell receptor beta chains were all read from a single sample in a study of monozygotic twins with inflammatory bowel disease. TCRdb reprocessed the 5' RACE reads, keeping one entry per CDR3 protein, no DNA. This table lists around 380,000 distinct CDR3 sequences. Sequencing used blood. These receptors originate from a human donor with ulcerative colitis or Crohn's disease, or a healthy co-twin of an affected twin (not recorded which).

This chain uses TRBV28 with TRBJ2-2; TCRdb calls TRBD1, which cannot be checked without DNA. CDR3 length: 16 residues. CDR1 is MDHEN, CDR2 SYDVKM, per germline. CDR3 region: CASSLWAGANTGELFF.

The chain uses TRBV5-4 and TRBJ2-1; the TRBD1 assignment by TCRdb is unverifiable without DNA. Germline values: CDR1 SGHNT, CDR2 YYREEE (reference sequence). The CDR3 is 14 residues long. The CDR3 is CASSLGPPGNEQFF.

The genes are TRBV30 and TRBJ1-4; TCRdb's D gene call, TRBD1, goes unchecked for lack of DNA. The CDR3 extends over 15 amino acids. CDR1 and CDR2 from the germline V gene are GTSNPN and SVGIG (reference sequence). This chain's CDR3 is CAWSALDRDEEKLFF.

The rearrangement links TRBV6-2 or TRBV6-3 to TRBJ2-7; TCRdb's D call of TRBD2 is untestable without DNA. The germline V gene encodes CDR1 MNHEY and CDR2 SVGEGT. The CDR3 spans 14 residues. The CDR3 loop is CASSYFRGYYEQYF.

J is TRBJ2-1 and V is TRBV4-1; the D call of TRBD1 rests on TCRdb alone, since no DNA is present to check it. The CDR3 is 14 residues long. The germline gives CDR1 MGHRA, CDR2 YSYEKL. The CDR3 loop is CASSQGAHNNEQFF.

The chain is built from TRBV27 and TRBJ1-1. The germline V gene has CDR1 MNHEY and CDR2 SMNVEV (reference sequence). This CDR3 contains 17 residues. CDR3 in amino acids: CASSLANSGRSYTEAFF.

The chain couples TRBV20-1 to TRBJ2-1; TCRdb's D gene call, TRBD2, goes unchecked for lack of DNA. Germline values: CDR1 DFQATT, CDR2 SNEGSKA (reference sequence). There are 15 residues in the CDR3. This CDR3 reads CSARNSGGMLNEQFF.

J is TRBJ2-1 and V is TRBV5-6. The CDR3 runs to 12 residues. Germline CDR1 and CDR2: SGHDT and YYEEEE. CDR3: CASSFSQTEQFF.

The chain couples TRBV7-9 to TRBJ2-7; TCRdb's assignment of TRBD1 cannot be checked, as there is no DNA. Germline CDR1 reads SEHNR; CDR2 reads FQNEAQ (reference sequence). The CDR3 sequence is 16 residues long. The CDR3 sequence: CASSLLRDRVRVEQYF.

The chain recombines TRBV29-1 with TRBJ2-3; checking the TCRdb D call of TRBD1 is not possible without DNA. This CDR3 spans 12 amino acids. Germline V gene lookup returns CDR1 SQVTM and CDR2 ANQGSEA. CDR3 residues: CSVDRGADTQYF.

This rearrangement joins TRBV15 to TRBJ2-7. The CDR3 covers 15 residues. Germline V lookup: CDR1 LNHNV, CDR2 YYDKDF (reference sequence). CDR3: CATSRDPVFSYEQYF.

The chain is built from TRBV4-1 and TRBJ1-6. The CDR3 length is 13 residues. CDR1 and CDR2 (germline): MGHRA, YSYEKL. CDR3 residues: CASSQDANSPLHF.

The gene calls are TRBV5-1 and TRBJ2-7. The CDR3 has 14 amino acids. Germline V gene sequence: CDR1 SGHRS, CDR2 YFSETQ. The CDR3 protein is CASSLGGGVSEQYF.

The CDR3 sequence: CSAQGDTEAFF. V is TRBV29-1 and J is TRBJ1-1; TCRdb's assignment of TRBD1 cannot be checked, as there is no DNA. Germline CDR1 reads SQVTM; CDR2 reads ANQGSEA. This CDR3 is built from 11 residues.

CDR3 sequence reads: CSVESTYTEAFF. The chain uses TRBV29-1 and TRBJ1-1. From germline, CDR1 is SQVTM and CDR2 ANQGSEA. This CDR3 has 12 amino acids.

The rearrangement joins TRBV27 to TRBJ1-1. Germline CDR1 MNHEY, CDR2 SMNVEV (reference sequence). The length of the CDR3 is 12 residues. This CDR3 reads CASSLIRTGPFF.

This chain connects TRBV3-1 to TRBJ2-7; TCRdb names TRBD2, which stays unverified in the absence of DNA. This CDR3 has 17 amino acids. Germline V gene sequence: CDR1 LGHDT, CDR2 YNNKEL (reference sequence). Here the CDR3 reads CASSQVLAGDSNYEQYF.

The rearrangement joins TRBV27 to TRBJ1-6; TCRdb returns TRBD1, unconfirmable since there is no DNA. This CDR3 is built from 13 residues. Germline V CDR1 and CDR2: MNHEY, SMNVEV (reference sequence). The CDR3 loop reads CAIFRGERSPLHF.

The chain carries TRBV29-1 and TRBJ2-2; TCRdb designates TRBD1, a call that cannot be tested without DNA. The germline gives CDR1 SQVTM, CDR2 ANQGSEA. The CDR3 has 15 residues. CDR3: CSAVLDIANTGELFF.

The V and J genes are TRBV5-1 and TRBJ2-7; TCRdb proposes TRBD1, but this gene call is untestable without DNA. Germline CDR1 reads SGHRS; CDR2 reads YFSETQ. This CDR3 contains 14 residues. This chain's CDR3 is CASSWVGASYEQYF. Variable domain in full (rest from reference TRBV5-1 and TRBJ2-7): KAGVTQTPRYLIKTRGQQVTLSCSPISGHRSVSWYQQTPGQGLQFLFEYFSETQRNKGNFPGRFSGRQFSNSRSEMNVSTLELGDSALYLCASSWVGASYEQYFGPGTRLTVT.

This sequence joins TRBV5-4 and TRBJ2-6. Germline V gene lookup returns CDR1 SGHNT and CDR2 YYREEE (reference sequence). The CDR3 is 14 residues long. The CDR3 region is CASSSVSGANVLTF.

V gene TRBV20-1 combines with J gene TRBJ2-5; TCRdb names TRBD1, which stays unverified in the absence of DNA. CDR3 length: 15 amino acids. The V gene's germline CDR1 is DFQATT and CDR2 SNEGSKA (reference sequence). CDR3: CSARRTGRLQETQYF.

The rearrangement uses TRBV7-2 and TRBJ2-1. From germline, CDR1 is SGHTA and CDR2 FQGNSA. This CDR3 comprises 14 residues. CDR3 sequence reads: CASSGAASINEQFF.

The CDR3: CASSPDTLQYF. The genes are TRBV2 and TRBJ2-7. This CDR3 is built from 11 residues. In germline, CDR1 is SNHLY, CDR2 FYNNEI. Complete variable domain (other parts from reference TRBV2 and TRBJ2-7): EPEVTQTPSHQVTQMGQEVILRCVPISNHLYFYWYRQILGQKVEFLVSFYNNEISEKSEIFDDQFSVERPDGSNFTLKIRSTKLEDSAMYFCASSPDTLQYFGPGTRLTVT.

The CDR3 sequence: CANSQNLQGHNEKLFF. The genes are TRBV4-1 and TRBJ1-4; there is no DNA to check the TCRdb D call of TRBD1. The CDR3 length is 16 residues. Germline-derived CDR1 and CDR2 are MGHRA and YSYEKL.

The chain joins TRBV4-1 to TRBJ2-3; the D call from TCRdb, TRBD2, cannot be confirmed without DNA. CDR1 is MGHRA, CDR2 YSYEKL, per germline. The length of the CDR3 is 15 residues. CDR3 loop: CASRWRELGTDTQYF.